This T cell receptor beta chain was identified in a study of shared clonotypes between healthy human individuals. Study information: The people who gave samples were a couple of women and three men aged 18 to 49. Per-donor plates numbered three CD4 naive, three CD4 memory, two CD8 naive and one CD8 memory.

Terminally differentiated effector memory CD45RA+ cells were excluded from the naive CD8 cells, which were CD45RO-negative and positively selected for CCR7. Regarding the study as a whole: A generally larger estimated richness was seen in naive subsets than in memory subsets.

About this clone itself: Its antigen remains unknown.

TCRdb's copy holds only in-frame clones and misses some; the assay was immunoSEQ multiplex PCR. The sample shows roughly 850,000 clones, 90% to 98% of them seen only once. The CDR3 has 13 residues. The V and J ends lost 3 bases and 6 bases respectively, with 13 bases between them. CDR1 and CDR2 from the germline V gene are SGDLS and YYNGEE. Sequencing was carried out using naive CD8+ T cells sorted from blood. This TCR was recovered from a man younger than 45 in good health. The gene calls are TRBV9 and TRBJ2-7, with D perhaps matching TRBD1 (6 bases). The CDR3 bases are TGTGCCAGCAGCGAAAATACAGGGTTCGAGCAGTACTTC. This encodes CASSENTGFEQYF.